One and the same sample provided the 32 T cell receptor beta chains below, sequenced in a study of identical twins. TCRdb independently ran MiXCR on the 5' RACE reads; one entry per CDR3 protein. Of 500,000 to 600,000 distinct CDR3 sequences in the sample, approximately 22% are singletons; the top ten hold around 0.9%. The same data also went into a second study, on T cells expressing NK-cell markers.

The sequenced sample consisted of CD4+ T cells sorted from blood. The receptors shown here come from a woman aged 18-29 years in good health.

This clonotype was detected ten times or more. The V gene is TRBV20-1, the J gene TRBJ2-3, with D possibly being TRBD2 (6 bases). The length of the CDR3 is 14 residues. Germline V gene lookup returns CDR1 DFQATT and CDR2 SNEGSKA (reference sequence). V was clipped by 6 bases and J by 0 bases, with 13 bases between them. In DNA, the CDR3 is TGCAGTGCCCCGGGACTTTCTAGCACAGATACGCAGTATTTT. Translating it yields CSAPGLSSTDTQYF.

In this sample, this clonotype turned up a few times. This chain joins TRBV7-2 and TRBJ2-5; D gene unclear. The CDR3 is 15 amino acids. Trimming left V 6 bases short and J 5 bases short, with 19 bases between. CDR1 and CDR2 (germline): SGHTA, FQGNSA. Here the CDR3 reads CASRSSTLERETQYF. The CDR3 DNA follows: TGTGCCAGCAGATCCTCGACCCTGGAAAGGGAGACCCAGTACTTC. The whole variable domain, remainder taken from reference TRBV7-2 and TRBJ2-5, is GAGVSQSPSNKVTEKGKDVELRCDPISGHTALYWYRQSLGQGLEFLIYFQGNSAPDKSGLPSDRFSAERTGGSVSTLTIQRTQQEDSAVYLCASRSSTLERETQYFGPGTRLLVL.

V and J are TRBV7-2 and TRBJ1-1; D is perhaps TRBD1 (5 bases). The CDR3 is 12 amino acids. V shed 3 bases and J shed 6 bases, with 8 bases lying between them. The germline V gene has CDR1 SGHTA and CDR2 FQGNSA. In DNA form, the CDR3 reads TGTGCCAGCAGCTTGGACATCGCTGAAGCTTTCTTT. Its translation is CASSLDIAEAFF. Full variable domain (outside the CDR3, taken from reference TRBV7-2 and TRBJ1-1): GAGVSQSPSNKVTEKGKDVELRCDPISGHTALYWYRQSLGQGLEFLIYFQGNSAPDKSGLPSDRFSAERTGGSVSTLTIQRTQQEDSAVYLCASSLDIAEAFFGQGTRLTVV.

This clonotype was counted a few times. The V gene is TRBV10-3, the J gene TRBJ2-1, with 11 bases that match TRBD2. CDR3 length: 15 amino acids. V lost 4 bases and J lost 7; bases outside the gene matches: 6. CDR1 and CDR2 from the germline V gene are ENHRY and SYGVKD. CDR3 region: CAISAGLAGYNEQFF. CDR3 DNA: TGTGCCATCAGTGCCGGACTAGCGGGCTATAATGAGCAGTTCTTC.

A single count supports this clonotype. This chain connects TRBV2 to TRBJ2-7; D might be TRBD1 (6 bases). V dropped 4 bases and J dropped 2 bases, with 12 bases sitting between them. The CDR3 is 14 amino acids. The germline gives CDR1 SNHLY, CDR2 FYNNEI. CDR3 DNA: TGTGCCAGCAGTGTAGAGGCAGGGGCCTACGAGCAGTACTTC. It codes for CASSVEAGAYEQYF. Supplemented by reference TRBV2 and TRBJ2-7, the full variable domain reads EPEVTQTPSHQVTQMGQEVILRCVPISNHLYFYWYRQILGQKVEFLVSFYNNEISEKSEIFDDQFSVERPDGSNFTLKIRSTKLEDSAMYFCASSVEAGAYEQYFGPGTRLTVT.

This clonotype was seen a handful of times. The rearrangement links TRBV29-1 to TRBJ2-7; D perhaps matches TRBD1 (5 bases). The V end lost 4 bases, the J end lost 2 bases, and 15 bases lay between the germline ends. The CDR3 is 14 residues long. Germline V lookup: CDR1 SQVTM, CDR2 ANQGSEA. The CDR3 coding sequence is TGCAGCGTTGTAAAGGCAGGGCGAACCTACGAGCAGTACTTC. It specifies CSVVKAGRTYEQYF.

This clonotype occurred many times. The chain combines TRBV12-3 or TRBV12-4 with TRBJ1-2; 8 bases map to TRBD1. The CDR3 loop spans 16 amino acids. V was clipped by 10 bases and J by 0 bases; unmatched bases: 13. CDR3 nucleotides: TGTGCCACGCAGCCCCCCAGGGGGCGAGCTAACTATGGCTACACCTTC. Translated: CATQPPRGRANYGYTF.

The chain is built from TRBV7-9 and TRBJ2-7; 8 nucleotides agree with TRBD2. The CDR3 spans 16 residues. Germline assignment: CDR1 SEHNR and CDR2 FQNEAQ (reference sequence). The V gene end was trimmed by 2 bases and the J gene end by 6 bases; junction bases not matched to a gene: 12. CDR3 in amino acids: CASSLRRGTSDSEQYF. The DNA of the CDR3 is TGTGCCAGCAGCTTAAGGCGCGGGACTAGTGATTCCGAGCAGTACTTC.

In this sample, this clonotype turned up a few times. This chain uses TRBV4-2 with TRBJ2-3, with D possibly being TRBD2 (5 bases). Deletions cut 1 base from V and 2 bases from J, with 13 bases between. The CDR3 is made up of 16 amino acids. The germline V gene has CDR1 LGHNA and CDR2 YNFKEQ. The chain's CDR3 is CASSQASGTSTDTQYF. The CDR3 DNA is TGTGCCAGCAGCCAAGCAAGCGGAACCTCCACAGATACGCAGTATTTT.

This chain joins TRBV7-9 and TRBJ2-7; tentatively, D is TRBD1 (6 bases). The CDR3 sequence is 14 residues long. CDR1 and CDR2 from the germline V gene are SEHNR and FQNEAQ (reference sequence). V shed 8 bases and J shed 4 bases, with 18 bases lying between them. The CDR3 DNA reads TGTGCCAGCCAGCCCCTCGAAGGACAGTACGAGCAGTACTTC. Translated: CASQPLEGQYEQYF.

This clonotype was detected a few times. The rearrangement links TRBV4-2 to TRBJ1-1; D remains unclear. This CDR3 has 14 amino acids. Germline V gene lookup returns CDR1 LGHNA and CDR2 YNFKEQ. V was cut by 1 base and J by 2 bases, with 8 bases left in between. The CDR3 spells CASSQVAVNTEAFF. In DNA, the CDR3 is TGTGCCAGCAGCCAAGTGGCGGTAAACACTGAAGCTTTCTTT.

There are a few counts of this clonotype. The chain uses TRBV4-1 and TRBJ2-5, with 7 positions matching TRBD2. Germline CDR1 and CDR2: MGHRA and YSYEKL. V was pared by 1 base and J by 4 bases, with 3 bases of the junction left unmatched. CDR3 size: 14 residues. CDR3 sequence reads: CASSQVTSRETQYF. The CDR3, as DNA: TGCGCCAGCAGCCAAGTGACTAGCAGAGAGACCCAGTACTTC.

Ten or more counts support this clonotype. This rearrangement joins TRBV5-6 to TRBJ1-1; possible D gene TRBD1, 6 bases. The germline CDR1 and CDR2 sequences are SGHDT and YYEEEE. This CDR3 comprises 12 residues. The V end was cut by 3 bases, the J end by 4 bases, with 7 bases between. The CDR3, as DNA: TGTGCCAGCAGCTCACAGGGCACTGAAGCTTTCTTT. Protein product: CASSSQGTEAFF.

The V gene is TRBV7-3, the J gene TRBJ2-5; D call uncertain. CDR1 SGHTA and CDR2 FQGTGA come from the germline V gene. V was pared by 1 base and J by 2 bases, with 5 bases between. CDR3 length: 13 residues. The CDR3 DNA reads TGTGCCAGCAGCTTAAACAAGCAAGAGACCCAGTACTTC. Its protein is CASSLNKQETQYF. The full variable domain, its missing parts supplied by reference TRBV7-3 and TRBJ2-5, is GAGVSQTPSNKVTEKGKYVELRCDPISGHTALYWYRQSLGQGPEFLIYFQGTGAADDSGLPNDRFFAVRPEGSVSTLKIQRTERGDSAVYLCASSLNKQETQYFGPGTRLLVL.

This clonotype occurred a few times. This rearrangement joins TRBV12-3 or TRBV12-4 to TRBJ2-1; possibly TRBD1 for D (5 bases). V lost 3 bases, J lost 10 bases, and 7 bases lay in between. The CDR3 length is 11 residues. The CDR3 region has the DNA TGTGCCAGCAGTTTCAACAGGGAGCAGTTCTTC. Translation gives CASSFNREQFF.

There are many counts of this clonotype. This chain links TRBV20-1 with TRBJ2-1; D is possibly TRBD2 (6 bases). Per the germline V gene, CDR1 is DFQATT and CDR2 is SNEGSKA (reference sequence). Trimming removed 3 bases at V and 1 base at J, with 10 bases between. This CDR3 comprises 14 residues. The CDR3 here is CSASSTSSYNEQFF. CDR3 nucleotide sequence: TGCAGTGCTAGTTCGACTAGTTCCTACAATGAGCAGTTCTTC.

The chain employs TRBV15 and TRBJ2-7, with TRBD1 matching 9 bases. J was trimmed by 12 bases and V by 0 bases; bases with no gene match: 6. Germline-derived CDR1 and CDR2 are LNHNV and YYDKDF (reference sequence). The length of the CDR3 is 13 residues. CDR3 sequence reads: CATSRERDRVLYF. CDR3 sequence (DNA): TGTGCCACCAGCAGAGAAAGGGACAGGGTCTTGTACTTC.

Points on this clonotype: One end of the junction is discordant with germline, which a read error may explain. The chain recombines TRBV12-3 or TRBV12-4 with TRBJ2-7, with D possibly being TRBD2 (7 bases). This CDR3 spans 15 amino acids. Here the CDR3 reads CGSSSRGGGSYEQYF. The CDR3 DNA reads as TGTGGCAGCAGCTCCCGGGGAGGGGGATCCTACGAGCAGTACTTC.

This clonotype was seen only a few times. This rearrangement joins TRBV7-2 to TRBJ2-3, with D possibly being TRBD1 (5 bases). Trimming took off 2 bases at V and 0 bases at J, with 9 bases between the two ends. The germline V gene has CDR1 SGHTA and CDR2 FQGNSA. The CDR3 is made up of 15 amino acids. The CDR3 reads CASSLQGPSTDTQYF. In DNA form, the CDR3 reads TGTGCCAGCAGCTTACAGGGCCCTAGCACAGATACGCAGTATTTT. Based on the CDR3 plus reference TRBV7-2 and TRBJ2-3, the full variable domain is GAGVSQSPSNKVTEKGKDVELRCDPISGHTALYWYRQSLGQGLEFLIYFQGNSAPDKSGLPSDRFSAERTGGSVSTLTIQRTQQEDSAVYLCASSLQGPSTDTQYFGPGTRLTVL.

This clonotype was seen a few times. V gene TRBV29-1 combines with J gene TRBJ2-1; 12 nucleotides match TRBD1. The CDR3 has 16 residues. V was clipped by 4 bases and J by 8 bases; unmatched bases: 12. Germline values: CDR1 SQVTM, CDR2 ANQGSEA. Here the CDR3 reads CSVGTLGQGAKDEQFF. CDR3 nucleotides: TGCAGCGTTGGGACTTTGGGACAGGGGGCAAAGGATGAGCAGTTCTTC.

This sequence joins TRBV5-1 and TRBJ2-1; 11 bases line up with TRBD2. Per the germline V gene, CDR1 is SGHRS and CDR2 is YFSETQ. J lost 7 bases, V lost 6 bases, and 9 bases had no gene match. This CDR3 is 15 amino acids long. The CDR3 here is CASTSLAGDVNEQFF. Written as DNA, the CDR3 is TGCGCCAGCACCTCACTAGCGGGGGATGTAAATGAGCAGTTCTTC.

This clonotype was seen a few times. This rearrangement joins TRBV7-8 to TRBJ1-2; 7 positions match TRBD1. CDR3 length: 16 residues. Germline CDR1 reads SGHVS; CDR2 reads FQNEAQ. V gave up 9 bases and J gave up 5 bases; unmatched junction bases: 18. This chain's CDR3 is CASSRETTGRNYGYTF. DNA for the CDR3: TGTGCCAGTTCTCGGGAAACGACAGGGAGGAATTATGGCTACACCTTC.

The rearrangement uses TRBV11-2 and TRBJ2-1; TRBD1 or TRBD2 may be the D gene (5 bases each). Trimming stripped 4 bases from V and 4 bases from J, with 17 bases between. The CDR3 runs to 16 residues. CDR1 is SGHAT and CDR2 is FQNNGV in the germline V gene. CDR3 loop: CASSSNFGALYNEQFF. The CDR3 region has the DNA TGTGCCAGCAGCTCTAACTTCGGGGCCTTATACAATGAGCAGTTCTTC.

The rearrangement uses TRBV6-1 and TRBJ2-1, with D possibly being TRBD2 (5 bases). V lost 5 bases, J lost 8 bases, and 13 bases lay in between. CDR3 size: 13 residues. The germline V gene has CDR1 MNHNS and CDR2 SASEGT. The CDR3 coding sequence is TGTGCCAGCAGTACCCTCCCCGGGGATGAGCAGTTCTTC. This sequence encodes CASSTLPGDEQFF.

This clonotype has ten or more counts. CDR3 nucleotide sequence: TGTGCCATCAGTGAGGGACAGCGCGCTAACTATGGCTACACCTTC. This gives the protein CAISEGQRANYGYTF. This rearrangement joins TRBV10-3 to TRBJ1-2, with D perhaps TRBD1 (6 bases). This CDR3 has 15 amino acids. Looked up from germline, CDR1 is ENHRY and CDR2 is SYGVKD. Trimming shortened V by 2 bases and J by 0 bases, and 10 bases separated the two germline ends.

This clonotype was found a few times. The rearrangement links TRBV6-2 or TRBV6-3 to TRBJ1-1, with unresolved D. V gave up 5 bases and J gave up 1 base, with 11 bases separating them. The CDR3 loop spans 14 amino acids. Germline CDR1 and CDR2: MNHEY and SVGEGT. The chain's CDR3 is CASSEPDGNTEAFF. CDR3 sequence (DNA): TGTGCCAGCAGTGAGCCGGACGGGAACACTGAAGCTTTCTTT.

The chain recombines TRBV29-1 with TRBJ1-1, with D possibly being TRBD1 (6 bases). The CDR3 runs 15 residues. Germline V CDR1 and CDR2: SQVTM, ANQGSEA. Trimming left V 8 bases short and J 3 bases short, with 22 bases between. DNA of the CDR3: TGCAGCCACACCGTGTGGGGGCCAAGGCACACTGAAGCTTTCTTT. It codes for CSHTVWGPRHTEAFF. Using reference TRBV29-1 and TRBJ1-1 for the parts outside the CDR3, the full variable domain is SAVISQKPSRDICQRGTSLTIQCQVDSQVTMMFWYRQQPGQSLTLIATANQGSEATYESGFVIDKFPISRPNLTFSTLTVSNMSPEDSSIYLCSHTVWGPRHTEAFFGQGTRLTVV.

V and J are TRBV6-5 and TRBJ2-2; D ambiguous. V was shortened by 0 bases and J by 5 bases, with 13 bases between the two germline ends. CDR3 length: 16 residues. Germline CDR1 is MNHEY and CDR2 is SVGAGI. The CDR3 coding sequence is TGTGCCAGCAGTTACTCAGTAGACTTACTTACCGGGGAGCTGTTTTTT. It is translated as CASSYSVDLLTGELFF.

This clonotype was found a few times. The chain uses TRBV5-1 and TRBJ1-1; no firm D call. CDR1 and CDR2 (germline): SGHRS, YFSETQ. The CDR3 is 14 residues long. Trimming removed 0 bases at V and 7 bases at J, with 13 bases between. This chain's CDR3 is CASSLAQHSNEAFF. CDR3 DNA: TGCGCCAGCAGCTTGGCCCAACACAGCAATGAAGCTTTCTTT.

This clonotype has only a few counts. The chain links TRBV27 to TRBJ1-1; D unresolved. Trimming shortened V by 3 bases and J by 4 bases, and 24 bases separated the two germline ends. Germline CDR1 is MNHEY and CDR2 is SMNVEV (reference sequence). The CDR3 length is 18 residues. Here the CDR3 reads CASSFRGVGVRDGTEAFF. The CDR3 DNA sequence: TGTGCCAGCAGTTTTCGGGGAGTGGGCGTGAGAGATGGCACTGAAGCTTTCTTT.

Concerning this clonotype: A junction boundary mismatches the germline segment, possibly from a read error. CDR3 bases: TGTGCCAGCAGCTATGGGGACTCCTCCGAGCAGTACTTC. It encodes CASSYGDSSEQYF. This sequence joins TRBV6-5 and TRBJ2-7; maybe TRBD2 (6 bases). The CDR3 length is 13 residues. Germline V gene lookup returns CDR1 MNHEY and CDR2 SVGAGI.

The gene calls are TRBV12-3 or TRBV12-4 and TRBJ2-3; 8 bases fit TRBD2. J lost 2 bases, V lost 6 bases, and 4 bases had no gene match. The CDR3 contains 14 residues. The CDR3 nucleotides are TGTGCCAGCAGGACGGGACTAGTCACAGATACGCAGTATTTT. This sequence encodes CASRTGLVTDTQYF.